Shown below are 15 T cell receptor beta chains from a single sample sequenced in a study of blood T cell repertoires in COVID-19. Assay: immunoSEQ multiplex PCR; the TCRdb copy retains only in-frame clones and omits some. The sample comprises roughly 250,000 clones, 80% to 90% of which are singletons, and 4% rests with the top ten. Input material: peripheral blood. These receptors were obtained from a man aged 50 or older with acute or convalescent COVID-19.

The V call is TRBV5-6, the J call TRBJ2-5; TRBD2 agrees at 12 bases. The CDR3 runs 14 residues. J gave up 8 bases and V 4 bases, and 6 bases lay outside the gene matches. Germline loops: CDR1 SGHDT, CDR2 YYEEEE. The CDR3 loop reads CASSRTSGVKTQYF. CDR3 sequence (DNA): TGTGCCAGCAGCCGGACTAGCGGGGTAAAAACCCAGTACTTC. The full variable domain, completed using reference TRBV5-6 and TRBJ2-5, is DAGVTQSPTHLIKTRGQQVTLRCSPKSGHDTVSWYQQALGQGPQFIFQYYEEEERQRGNFPDRFSGHQFPNYSSELNVNALLLGDSALYLCASSRTSGVKTQYFGPGTRLLVL.

The chain links TRBV28 to TRBJ1-1; 8 bases fit TRBD1. This CDR3 is built from 15 residues. CDR1 is MDHEN, CDR2 SYDVKM, per germline. With V trimmed by 7 bases and J by 4 bases, 11 bases remained unmatched. CDR3 nucleotide sequence: TGTGCCAGCATCGGGAGCAGGGGGCTCGGCACTGAAGCTTTCTTT. Its translation is CASIGSRGLGTEAFF.

This chain uses TRBV11-3 with TRBJ2-1; 9 bases are shared with TRBD1. The CDR3 loop spans 14 amino acids. The germline CDR1 and CDR2 sequences are SGHNT and YENEEA. With 7 bases clipped from V and 5 bases from J, the junction kept 6 bases outside the gene matches. The CDR3 bases are TGTGCCAGCAACGAGGGACAGGGAAACAATGAGCAGTTCTTC. This sequence encodes CASNEGQGNNEQFF.

As DNA, the CDR3 is TGTGCCAGCAGTGATCAGGGGATGATAGATACGCAGTATTTT. It yields the protein CASSDQGMIDTQYF. The chain couples TRBV2 to TRBJ2-3, with D tentatively TRBD1 (6 bases). Trimming removed 3 bases from V and 5 bases from J, with 12 bases in between. Germline loops: CDR1 SNHLY, CDR2 FYNNEI. The CDR3 consists of 14 residues.

This chain uses TRBV11-3 with TRBJ1-1; 7 bases line up with TRBD1. The germline V gene encodes CDR1 SGHNT and CDR2 YENEEA. The CDR3 has 15 residues. With 4 bases clipped from V and 3 bases from J, the junction kept 8 bases outside the gene matches. The CDR3 nucleotides read TGTGCCAGCAGCTATGAGGGGGCGGCACACACTGAAGCTTTCTTT. Translating gives CASSYEGAAHTEAFF.

This sequence joins TRBV11-3 and TRBJ2-5; possibly TRBD2 for D (6 bases). CDR3 size: 14 residues. V shed 4 bases and J shed 4 bases, with 13 bases lying between them. Germline CDR1 SGHNT, CDR2 YENEEA. DNA of the CDR3: TGTGCCAGCAGCTCCTACGGGGAGGTAGAGACCCAGTACTTC. Residues: CASSSYGEVETQYF. Full variable domain (outside the CDR3, taken from reference TRBV11-3 and TRBJ2-5): EAGVVQSPRYKIIEKKQPVAFWCNPISGHNTLYWYLQNLGQGPELLIRYENEEAVDDSQLPKDRFSAERLKGVDSTLKIQPAELGDSAVYLCASSSYGEVETQYFGPGTRLLVL.

This clone was counted a single time. The chain is built from TRBV28 and TRBJ2-7; maybe TRBD1 (6 bases). CDR1 MDHEN and CDR2 SYDVKM come from the germline V gene. V shed 2 bases and J shed 6 bases, with 8 bases lying between them. The length of the CDR3 is 12 residues. In DNA form, the CDR3 reads TGTGCCAGCAGTTTACAGGGGAGCGAGCAGTACTTC. It yields the protein CASSLQGSEQYF.

The chain has TRBV6-4 and TRBJ2-3; tentative D call: TRBD1 (5 bases). The CDR3 loop spans 14 amino acids. Looked up from germline, CDR1 is MRHNA and CDR2 is SNTAGT. Between the trimmed V and J ends, which lost 4 bases and 2 bases, there was a span of 10 bases. The CDR3 sequence is CASSVQGYTDTQYF. CDR3 nucleotide sequence: TGTGCCAGCAGTGTGCAGGGATACACAGATACGCAGTATTTT.

The V gene is TRBV19, the J gene TRBJ2-1; the D gene is possibly TRBD2 (5 bases). The length of the CDR3 is 11 residues. Trimming stripped 10 bases from V and 7 bases from J, with 11 bases between. CDR1 LNHDA and CDR2 SQIVND come from the germline V gene (reference sequence). In DNA, the CDR3 is TGTGCCACCGTAAGCGGTAATGAGCAGTTCTTC. It encodes CATVSGNEQFF.

The rearrangement links TRBV6-2 or TRBV6-3 to TRBJ2-7; 10 positions match TRBD2. Germline-derived CDR1 and CDR2 are MNHEY and SVGEGT. The CDR3 has 14 amino acids. With V trimmed by 6 bases and J by 4 bases, 6 bases remained unmatched. The CDR3 protein is CASSPSGSHYEQYF. CDR3 DNA sequence: TGTGCCAGCAGCCCTAGCGGGAGTCATTACGAGCAGTACTTC.

The gene calls are TRBV13 and TRBJ2-7; tentative D call: TRBD2 (5 bases). CDR3 length: 13 amino acids. Germline V CDR1 and CDR2: PRHDT, FYEKMQ (reference sequence). V was pared by 1 base and J by 3 bases, with 7 bases between. Written as DNA, the CDR3 is TGTGCCAGCAGCTTAGCGGGGTTCTACGAGCAGTACTTC. Amino acid sequence: CASSLAGFYEQYF.

The chain combines TRBV21-1 with TRBJ1-3; the D call TRBD1 from the table was never checked on the DNA. TRBV21-1 is termed a pseudogene. This CDR3 spans 16 amino acids. The CDR3 coding sequence is TGTGCCAGCAGGAACCGGGACATATTCTCTGGAAACACCATATATTTT. Protein: CASRNRDIFSGNTIYF.

The genes are TRBV11-2 and TRBJ1-2; tentative D call: TRBD1 (5 bases). The CDR3 totals 15 residues. V was shortened by 5 bases and J by 2 bases, with 15 bases between the two germline ends. Germline assignment: CDR1 SGHAT and CDR2 FQNNGV. CDR3 residues: CASSQSTDSNYGYTF. The CDR3 DNA reads as TGTGCCAGCAGCCAATCCACAGACAGCAACTATGGCTACACCTTC.

J is TRBJ1-2 and V is TRBV4-2, with 7 bases that match TRBD1. V was clipped by 4 bases and J by 4 bases; unmatched bases: 9. Looked up from germline, CDR1 is LGHNA and CDR2 is YNFKEQ. There are 15 residues in the CDR3. CDR3 bases: TGTGCCAGCAGCCCCCGTCAGACAGGGAGCTATGGCTACACCTTC. It is translated as CASSPRQTGSYGYTF.

V usage is TRBV19 and J usage is TRBJ1-3, with unresolved D. The CDR3 consists of 15 residues. Germline CDR1 and CDR2: LNHDA and SQIVND (reference sequence). V was trimmed by 6 bases and J by 0 bases, leaving 12 bases between them. CDR3 sequence (DNA): TGTGCCAGTAGACACAAAAGAAGCTCTGGAAACACCATATATTTT. This sequence encodes CASRHKRSSGNTIYF.